A single sample gave rise to the 5 T cell receptor beta chains below, sequenced in a study of shared clonotypes between healthy human individuals. Naive-designated CD8 cells lacked CD45RO, were positively enriched for CCR7, and omitted terminally differentiated effector memory CD45RA+ cells. Here immunoSEQ multiplex PCR was the method, and the copy in TCRdb shows in-frame clones only, minus some. This table holds millions of clones, approximately 94% found once. The sequencing sample was made of naive CD8+ T cells sorted from blood. These receptor sequences come from a man aged 18 to 30 in good health.

V gene TRBV5-6 combines with J gene TRBJ2-7; 12 bases line up with TRBD2. The CDR3 consists of 17 residues. Germline loops: CDR1 SGHDT, CDR2 YYEEEE. V shed 4 bases and J 2 bases; nucleotides not matched to a gene: 10. CDR3 sequence (DNA): TGTGCCAGCAGCGTGGGACTAGCGGGCTTCGCACCCTACGAGCAGTACTTC. This gives the protein CASSVGLAGFAPYEQYF.

The CDR3 loop reads CSVRPGPRGTDTQYF. The CDR3 coding sequence is TGCAGCGTTAGGCCAGGGCCGAGGGGGACAGATACGCAGTATTTT. This chain links TRBV29-1 with TRBJ2-3, with TRBD1 as a possible D gene (6 bases). Trimming cost V 5 bases and J 3 bases, with 18 bases left between them. The CDR3 loop spans 15 amino acids. Germline values: CDR1 SQVTM, CDR2 ANQGSEA.

This rearrangement joins TRBV7-9 to TRBJ2-3; possible D gene TRBD2, 5 bases. V lost 8 bases, J lost 4 bases, and 13 bases lay in between. The CDR3 is 13 amino acids. CDR1 is SEHNR, CDR2 FQNEAQ, per germline (reference sequence). CDR3: CASLGISPDTQYF. In DNA, the CDR3 is TGTGCCAGCCTCGGGATTTCCCCAGATACGCAGTATTTT.

The rearrangement joins TRBV4-1 to TRBJ1-1; D perhaps matches TRBD1 (6 bases). This CDR3 region has 13 residues. Germline V gene data show CDR1 as MGHRA and CDR2 as YSYEKL. The V end was cut by 6 bases, the J end by 6 bases, with 14 bases between. CDR3 protein: CASRLQGGAEAFF. In DNA, the CDR3 is TGCGCCAGCAGACTACAGGGAGGGGCTGAAGCTTTCTTT.

The J gene is TRBJ2-2, the V gene TRBV18, with D perhaps given as TRBD1 or TRBD2 (5 bases each). Trimming stripped 3 bases from V and 6 bases from J, with 14 bases between. Germline CDR1 KGHSH, CDR2 LQKENI. The CDR3 runs to 15 residues. CDR3 sequence: CASSPPIRGAGELFF. The CDR3, as DNA: TGTGCCAGCTCACCTCCGATACGAGGGGCCGGGGAGCTGTTTTTT.